Detailed here is one T cell receptor (beta chain). Its antigen remains unknown. The sample belongs to a study of cytomegalovirus exposure and HLA in healthy donors. The study, taken as a whole, reports: Rarity held for most TCR sequences, but there were some public TCRs that occurred in many donors.

The donors were in the roughly 110-subject validation cohort; that cohort was separate from the approximately 670-subject first cohort. The CDR3 spans 14 residues. Germline assignment: CDR1 LNHDA and CDR2 SQIVND (reference sequence). V lost 7 bases and J lost 2, with 12 bases in between. Clones were read by immunoSEQ multiplex PCR, and TCRdb kept only the in-frame ones, dropping some. The sample lists more than 95,000 clones, about 96% occurring once. The clonotype originates from a man aged 18 to 35 in good health and CMV-seronegative. Sequenced: PBMCs. J is TRBJ2-1 and V is TRBV19, with D possibly TRBD2 on 5 matching bases. CDR3 coding DNA: TGTGCCAGTAAGAGGGAGTTCACCTACAATGAGCAGTTCTTC. Its protein product is CASKREFTYNEQFF.